The subject of this entry is one T cell receptor (beta chain). No cognate antigen has been identified for it. No much larger clonotype is one base removed from it; base qualities were not supplied. This specimen comes from a study of blood T cell repertoires in COVID-19 (dated by TCRdb to about 2020). Regarding the complete study: Samples from collaborators originated in the United States, Italy and Spain and spanned both the acute and convalescent phases of COVID-19. The material from the prospective study consisted of cDNA or gDNA derived from T cells, B-cell-depleted T cells, or PBMCs. Deeply sampled blood TCRbeta repertoires from subjects exposed to, actively infected with, or recovered from COVID-19 were included in the dataset. The repertoires were made available in a free public database intended to serve as a resource for research on the immune response to SARS-CoV-2. Samples were obtained from the ongoing ImmuneRACE study (first 160 participants) and from over 1,000 subjects provided by 6 global collaborators. The sample metadata nearly always contained a de-identified subject ID, COVID-19 status, age in years and sex. Where available, HLA class I and class II types were taken from metadata supplied by the sample provider and were not determined by assay-based typing.

The immunoSEQ Assay, a bias-controlled multiplex PCR, was used to amplify TCRbeta CDR3 regions from genomic DNA. The study's processing was this. The number of nucleated cells in each sample was estimated from the amplification of reference gene primers within the assay. To quantify the absolute abundance of each unique TCRbeta CDR3 rearrangement, sequence reads were collapsed and filtered. Productive Simpson clonality was computed per sample as the square root of Simpson's diversity index over productive rearrangements. Not all clones reach the TCRdb copy of this immuneACCESS table, which keeps in-frame sequences only. Checked studies attribute under half of the gap to unresolved V genes and leave the rest unexplained. V and J calls and clone size follow that table, whereas D and trimming were derived from the DNA. The sample includes a few hundred thousand clones, with roughly 80% observed a single time. The ten largest clones represent more than 7% of the sample.

V lost 4 bases and J lost 2 bases, and the count of bases not matched to a germline gene is 7. Including cysteine and phenylalanine, the CDR3 has 15 amino acids. Only CDR3 DNA remains: 45 bases, in frame from the first base. Via the germline V gene, CDR1 is MGHRA and CDR2 YSYEKL. Collaborating institutions collected whole blood in K2EDTA tubes following their own protocols. For TCRbeta analysis, collaborator samples were shipped as frozen whole blood, as isolated PBMCs, or as DNA extracted from either sample type. Findings and caveats that apply to the study as a whole: How much clinical and demographic metadata was included differed by source and by participant, and the metadata was provided uncurated.

Sequenced: peripheral blood. This TCR was recovered from an elderly man with acute or convalescent COVID-19. The V gene is TRBV4-1 and the J gene is TRBJ1-2; TRBD1 aligns with 7 central bases. Read as DNA, the sequence is TGCGCCAGCAGCCTACCGGACAGGACAAACTATGGCTACACCTTC. It codes for CASSLPDRTNYGYTF.